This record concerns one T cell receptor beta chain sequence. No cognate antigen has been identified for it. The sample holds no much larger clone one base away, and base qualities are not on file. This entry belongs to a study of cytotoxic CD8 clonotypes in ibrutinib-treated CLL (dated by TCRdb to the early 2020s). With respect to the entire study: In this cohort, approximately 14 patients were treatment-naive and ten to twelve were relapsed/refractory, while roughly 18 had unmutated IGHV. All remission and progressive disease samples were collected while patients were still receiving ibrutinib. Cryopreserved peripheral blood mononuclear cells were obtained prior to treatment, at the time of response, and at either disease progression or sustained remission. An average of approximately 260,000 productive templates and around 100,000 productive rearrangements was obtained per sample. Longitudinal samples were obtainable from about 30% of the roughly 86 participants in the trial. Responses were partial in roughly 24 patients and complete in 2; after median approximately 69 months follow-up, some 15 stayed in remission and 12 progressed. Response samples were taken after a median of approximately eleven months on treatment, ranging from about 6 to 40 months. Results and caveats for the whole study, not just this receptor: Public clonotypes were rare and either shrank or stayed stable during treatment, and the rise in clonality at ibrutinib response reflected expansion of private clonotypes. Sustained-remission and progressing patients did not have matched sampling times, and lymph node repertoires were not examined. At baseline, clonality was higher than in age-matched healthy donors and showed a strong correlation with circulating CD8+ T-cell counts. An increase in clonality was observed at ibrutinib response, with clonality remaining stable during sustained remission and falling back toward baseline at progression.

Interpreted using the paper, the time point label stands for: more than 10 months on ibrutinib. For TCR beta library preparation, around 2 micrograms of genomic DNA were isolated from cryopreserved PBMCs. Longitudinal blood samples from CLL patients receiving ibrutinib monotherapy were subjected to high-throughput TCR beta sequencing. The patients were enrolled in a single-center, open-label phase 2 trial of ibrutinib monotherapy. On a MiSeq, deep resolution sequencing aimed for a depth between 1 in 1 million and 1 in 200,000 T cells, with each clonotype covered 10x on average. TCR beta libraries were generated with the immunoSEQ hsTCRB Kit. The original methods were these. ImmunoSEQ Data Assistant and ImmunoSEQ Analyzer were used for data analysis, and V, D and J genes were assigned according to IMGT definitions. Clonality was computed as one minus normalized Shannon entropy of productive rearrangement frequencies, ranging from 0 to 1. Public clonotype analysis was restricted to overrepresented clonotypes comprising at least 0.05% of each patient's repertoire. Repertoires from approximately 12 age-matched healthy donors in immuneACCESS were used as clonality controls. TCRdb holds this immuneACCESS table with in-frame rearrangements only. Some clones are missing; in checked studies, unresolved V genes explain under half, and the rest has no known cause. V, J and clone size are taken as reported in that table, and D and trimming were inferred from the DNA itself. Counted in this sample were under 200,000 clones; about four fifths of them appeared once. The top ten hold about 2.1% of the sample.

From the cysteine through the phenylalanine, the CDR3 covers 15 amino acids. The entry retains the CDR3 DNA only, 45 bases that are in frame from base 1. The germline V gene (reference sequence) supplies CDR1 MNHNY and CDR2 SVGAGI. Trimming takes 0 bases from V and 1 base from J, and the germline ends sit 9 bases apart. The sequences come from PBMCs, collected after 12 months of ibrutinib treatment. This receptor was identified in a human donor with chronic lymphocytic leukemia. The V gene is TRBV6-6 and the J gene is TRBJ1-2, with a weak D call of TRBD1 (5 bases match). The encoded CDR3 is CASSYSPGINYGYTF. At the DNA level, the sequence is TGTGCCAGCAGTTACTCTCCAGGGATTAACTATGGCTACACCTTC.